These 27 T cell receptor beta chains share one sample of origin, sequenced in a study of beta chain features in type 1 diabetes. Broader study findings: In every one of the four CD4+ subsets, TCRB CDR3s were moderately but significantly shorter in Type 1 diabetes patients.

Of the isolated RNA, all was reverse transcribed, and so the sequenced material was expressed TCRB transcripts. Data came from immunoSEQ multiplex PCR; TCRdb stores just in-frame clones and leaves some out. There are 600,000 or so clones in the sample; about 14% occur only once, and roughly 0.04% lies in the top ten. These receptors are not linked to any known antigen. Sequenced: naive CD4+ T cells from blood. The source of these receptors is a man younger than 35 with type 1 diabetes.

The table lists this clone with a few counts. Here the CDR3 DNA reads TGTGCCAGCAGCTTACGAGGTGCGCATGAAAAACTGTTTTTT. Its protein product is CASSLRGAHEKLFF. The V and J genes are TRBV5-6 and TRBJ1-4; D gene uncertain. CDR3 length: 14 amino acids. Germline V CDR1 and CDR2: SGHDT, YYEEEE. V lost 2 bases and J lost 6, with 11 bases in between.

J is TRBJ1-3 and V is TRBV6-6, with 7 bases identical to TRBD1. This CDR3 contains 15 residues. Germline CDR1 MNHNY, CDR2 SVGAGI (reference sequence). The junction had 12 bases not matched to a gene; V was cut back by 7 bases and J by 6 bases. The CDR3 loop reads CASIRGQTTSNTIYF. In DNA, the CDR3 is TGTGCCAGCATTAGGGGACAGACCACCTCAAACACCATATATTTT.

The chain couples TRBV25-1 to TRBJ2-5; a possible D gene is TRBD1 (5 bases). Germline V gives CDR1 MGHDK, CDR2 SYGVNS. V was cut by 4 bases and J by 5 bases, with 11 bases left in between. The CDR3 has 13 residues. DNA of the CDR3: TGTGCCAGCAGTGTAGGGGCGCAGGAGACCCAGTACTTC. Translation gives CASSVGAQETQYF.

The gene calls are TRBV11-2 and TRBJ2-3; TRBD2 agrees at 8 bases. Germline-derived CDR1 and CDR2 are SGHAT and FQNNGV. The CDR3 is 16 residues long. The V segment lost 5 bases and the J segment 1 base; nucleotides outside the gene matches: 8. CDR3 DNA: TGTGCCAGCAGCCTCAGGCCGGGAGGGGGCACAGATACGCAGTATTTT. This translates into CASSLRPGGGTDTQYF.

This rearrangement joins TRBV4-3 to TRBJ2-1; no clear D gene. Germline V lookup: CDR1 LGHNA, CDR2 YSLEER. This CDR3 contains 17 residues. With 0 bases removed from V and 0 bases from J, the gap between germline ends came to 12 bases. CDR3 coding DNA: TGCGCCAGCAGCCAAGAGATGGCAGCGAGCTCCTACAATGAGCAGTTCTTC. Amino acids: CASSQEMAASSYNEQFF.

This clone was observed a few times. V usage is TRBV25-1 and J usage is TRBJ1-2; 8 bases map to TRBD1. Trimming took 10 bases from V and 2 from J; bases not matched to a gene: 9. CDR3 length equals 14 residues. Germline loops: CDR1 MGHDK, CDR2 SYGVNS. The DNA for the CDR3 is TGTGCCAACCGAACACAGGGGGAGAACTATGGCTACACCTTC. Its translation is CANRTQGENYGYTF.

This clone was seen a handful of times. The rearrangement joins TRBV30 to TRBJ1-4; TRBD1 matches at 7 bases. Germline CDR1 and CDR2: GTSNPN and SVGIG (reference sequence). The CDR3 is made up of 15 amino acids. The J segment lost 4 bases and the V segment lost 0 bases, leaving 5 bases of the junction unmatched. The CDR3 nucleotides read TGTGCCTGGAGTGTACGCGGGACAGATAATGAAAAACTGTTTTTT. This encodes CAWSVRGTDNEKLFF.

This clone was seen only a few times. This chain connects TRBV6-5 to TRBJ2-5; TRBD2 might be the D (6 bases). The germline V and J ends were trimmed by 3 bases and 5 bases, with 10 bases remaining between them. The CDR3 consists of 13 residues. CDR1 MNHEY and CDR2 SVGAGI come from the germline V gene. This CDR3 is CASSYGGLETQYF. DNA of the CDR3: TGTGCCAGCAGTTATGGGGGGTTGGAGACCCAGTACTTC.

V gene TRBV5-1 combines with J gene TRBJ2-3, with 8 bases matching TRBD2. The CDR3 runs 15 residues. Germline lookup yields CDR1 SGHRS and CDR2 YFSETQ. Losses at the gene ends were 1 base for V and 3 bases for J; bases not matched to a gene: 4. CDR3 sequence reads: CASSLTSGFTDTQYF. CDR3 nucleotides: TGCGCCAGCAGCTTGACTAGCGGATTTACAGATACGCAGTATTTT. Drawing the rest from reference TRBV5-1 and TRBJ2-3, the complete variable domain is KAGVTQTPRYLIKTRGQQVTLSCSPISGHRSVSWYQQTPGQGLQFLFEYFSETQRNKGNFPGRFSGRQFSNSRSEMNVSTLELGDSALYLCASSLTSGFTDTQYFGPGTRLTVL.

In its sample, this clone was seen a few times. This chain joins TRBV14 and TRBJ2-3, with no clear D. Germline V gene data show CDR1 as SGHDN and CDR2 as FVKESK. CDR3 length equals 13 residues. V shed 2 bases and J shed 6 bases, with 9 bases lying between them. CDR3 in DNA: TGTGCCAGCAGCCAATCGTATTATGATACGCAGTATTTT. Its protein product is CASSQSYYDTQYF.

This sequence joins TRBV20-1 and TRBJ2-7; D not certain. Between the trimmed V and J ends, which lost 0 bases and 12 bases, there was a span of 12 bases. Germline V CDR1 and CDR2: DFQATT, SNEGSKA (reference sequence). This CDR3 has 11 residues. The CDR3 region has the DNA TGCAGTGCTAGAGATAGAGCGAGCTCGTACTTC. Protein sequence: CSARDRASSYF.

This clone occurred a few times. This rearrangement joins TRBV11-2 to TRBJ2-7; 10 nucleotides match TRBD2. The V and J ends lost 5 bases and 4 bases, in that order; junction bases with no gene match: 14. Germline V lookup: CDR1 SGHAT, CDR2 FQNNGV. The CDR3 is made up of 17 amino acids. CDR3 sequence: CASSPRTGTSDQYEQYF. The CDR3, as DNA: TGTGCCAGCAGCCCACGGACCGGGACTAGCGACCAGTACGAGCAGTACTTC.

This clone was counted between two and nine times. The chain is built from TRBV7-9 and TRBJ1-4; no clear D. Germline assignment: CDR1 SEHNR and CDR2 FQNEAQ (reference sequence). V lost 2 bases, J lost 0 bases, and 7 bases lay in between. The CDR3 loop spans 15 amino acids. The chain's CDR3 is CASSLMAATNEKLFF. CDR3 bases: TGTGCCAGCAGCTTAATGGCGGCAACTAATGAAAAACTGTTTTTT.

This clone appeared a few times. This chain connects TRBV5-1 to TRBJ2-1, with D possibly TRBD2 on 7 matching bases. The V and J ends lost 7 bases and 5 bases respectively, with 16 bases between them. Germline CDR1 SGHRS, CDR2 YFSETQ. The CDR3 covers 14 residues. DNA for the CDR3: TGCGCCAGCTCCGAGGGGAGGGGGAACAATGAGCAGTTCTTC. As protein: CASSEGRGNNEQFF. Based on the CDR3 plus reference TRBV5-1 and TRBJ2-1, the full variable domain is KAGVTQTPRYLIKTRGQQVTLSCSPISGHRSVSWYQQTPGQGLQFLFEYFSETQRNKGNFPGRFSGRQFSNSRSEMNVSTLELGDSALYLCASSEGRGNNEQFFGPGTRLTVL.

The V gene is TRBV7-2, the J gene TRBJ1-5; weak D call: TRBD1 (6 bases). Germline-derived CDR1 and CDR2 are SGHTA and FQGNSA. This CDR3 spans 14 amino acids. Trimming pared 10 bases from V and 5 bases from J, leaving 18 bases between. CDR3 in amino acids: CATSRGGAYQPQHF. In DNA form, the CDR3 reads TGTGCCACCTCGAGGGGGGGCGCCTATCAGCCCCAGCATTTT.

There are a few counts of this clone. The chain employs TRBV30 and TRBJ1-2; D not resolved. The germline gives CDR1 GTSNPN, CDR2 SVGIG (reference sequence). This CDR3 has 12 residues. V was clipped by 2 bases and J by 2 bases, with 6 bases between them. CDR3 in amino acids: CAWSPRNYGYTF. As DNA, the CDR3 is TGTGCCTGGAGTCCCCGGAACTATGGCTACACCTTC.

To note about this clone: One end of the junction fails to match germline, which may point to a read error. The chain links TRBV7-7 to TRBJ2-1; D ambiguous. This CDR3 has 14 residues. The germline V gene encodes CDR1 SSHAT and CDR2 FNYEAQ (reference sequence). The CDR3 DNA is TGTGCTAGCAGCCAGATGGACGGCCTAGGAGAGCAGTTCTTC. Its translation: CASSQMDGLGEQFF.

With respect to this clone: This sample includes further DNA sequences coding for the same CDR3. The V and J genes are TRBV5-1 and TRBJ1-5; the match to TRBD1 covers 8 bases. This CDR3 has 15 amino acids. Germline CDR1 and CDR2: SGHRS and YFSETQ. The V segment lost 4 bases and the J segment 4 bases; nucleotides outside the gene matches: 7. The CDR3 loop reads CASSPGQGGNQPQHF. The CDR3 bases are TGCGCCAGCAGCCCCGGACAGGGAGGGAATCAGCCCCAGCATTTT.

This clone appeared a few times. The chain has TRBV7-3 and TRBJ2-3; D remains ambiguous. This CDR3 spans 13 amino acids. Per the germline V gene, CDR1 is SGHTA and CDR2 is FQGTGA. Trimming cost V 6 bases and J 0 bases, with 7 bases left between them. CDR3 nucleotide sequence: TGTGCCAGCAGTTACACTAGCACAGATACGCAGTATTTT. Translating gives CASSYTSTDTQYF.

The CDR3 DNA reads TGTGCCGCGGGGGGACCCACTAACTATGGCTACACCTTC. This translates into CAAGGPTNYGYTF. The J gene is TRBJ1-2, the V gene TRBV30; a possible D gene is TRBD1 (5 bases). Trimming cost V 8 bases and J 0 bases, with 13 bases left between them. CDR1 is GTSNPN, CDR2 SVGIG, per germline (reference sequence). This CDR3 contains 13 residues.

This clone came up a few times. The CDR3 reads CASSLVGVTGEAFF. In DNA, the CDR3 is TGTGCCAGCAGCTTAGTAGGGGTGACAGGGGAAGCTTTCTTT. The chain combines TRBV11-2 with TRBJ1-1, with 7 bases aligning to TRBD1. In germline, CDR1 is SGHAT, CDR2 FQNNGV. The CDR3 has 14 amino acids. V dropped 1 base and J dropped 8; count of bases not matched to a gene: 7.

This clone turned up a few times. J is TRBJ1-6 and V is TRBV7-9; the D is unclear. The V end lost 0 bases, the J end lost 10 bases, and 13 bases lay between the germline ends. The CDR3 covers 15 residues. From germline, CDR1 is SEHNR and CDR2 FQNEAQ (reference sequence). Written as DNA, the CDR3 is TGTGCCAGCAGCTTAGCTCCTTCCCAGAGGTCACCCCTCCACTTT. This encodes CASSLAPSQRSPLHF.

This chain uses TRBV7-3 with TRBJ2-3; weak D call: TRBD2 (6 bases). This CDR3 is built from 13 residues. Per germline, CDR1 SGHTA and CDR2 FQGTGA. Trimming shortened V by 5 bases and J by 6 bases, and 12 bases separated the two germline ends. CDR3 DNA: TGTGCCAGCAGCCCGGGACTCCGCGATACGCAGTATTTT. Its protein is CASSPGLRDTQYF.

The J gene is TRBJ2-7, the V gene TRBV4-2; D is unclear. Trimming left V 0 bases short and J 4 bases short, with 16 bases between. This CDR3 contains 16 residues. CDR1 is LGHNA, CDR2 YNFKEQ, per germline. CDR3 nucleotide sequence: TGTGCCAGCAGCCAAGATTTGTTAGGGAAGGAGTACGAGCAGTACTTC. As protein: CASSQDLLGKEYEQYF.

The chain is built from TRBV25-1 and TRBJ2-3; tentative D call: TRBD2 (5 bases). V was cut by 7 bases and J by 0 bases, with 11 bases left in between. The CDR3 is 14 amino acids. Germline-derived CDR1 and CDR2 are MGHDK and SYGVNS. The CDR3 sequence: CASTSSPSTDTQYF. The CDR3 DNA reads TGTGCCAGCACCTCTAGCCCTAGCACAGATACGCAGTATTTT. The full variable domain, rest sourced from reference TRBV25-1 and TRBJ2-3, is EADIYQTPRYLVIGTGKKITLECSQTMGHDKMYWYQQDPGMELHLIHYSYGVNSTEKGDLSSESTVSRIRTEHFPLTLESARPSHTSQYLCASTSSPSTDTQYFGPGTRLTVL.

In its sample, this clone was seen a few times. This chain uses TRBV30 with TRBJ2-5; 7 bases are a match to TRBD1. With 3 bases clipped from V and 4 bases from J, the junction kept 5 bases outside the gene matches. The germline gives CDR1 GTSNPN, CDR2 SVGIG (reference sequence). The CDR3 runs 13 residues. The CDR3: CAWRRQGGETQYF. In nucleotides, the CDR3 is TGTGCCTGGAGGAGACAGGGCGGAGAGACCCAGTACTTC.

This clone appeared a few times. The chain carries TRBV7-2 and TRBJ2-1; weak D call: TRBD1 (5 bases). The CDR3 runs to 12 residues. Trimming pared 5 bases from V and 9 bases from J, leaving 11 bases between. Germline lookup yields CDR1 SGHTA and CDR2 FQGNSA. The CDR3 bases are TGTGCCAGCAGCCTTTACAGGTCTGAGCAGTTCTTC. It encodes CASSLYRSEQFF.